The clone carrying this T cell receptor beta chain was seen a single time. The antigen remains unidentified. The data were obtained in a study of beta chain features in type 1 diabetes. General study findings and limits: All four CD4+ subsets from Type 1 diabetes patients carried moderately but significantly shorter TCRB CDR3s. PCR might preferentially amplify shorter templates, equally in patients and controls.

The germline CDR1 and CDR2 sequences are KGHSH and LQKENI. The CDR3 has 15 amino acids. V lost 6 bases to trimming and J lost 2 bases, with 11 bases between them. Expressed TCRB transcripts were sequenced after all isolated RNA was converted to cDNA. Samples of naive, central memory and regulatory T cells yielded a mean of approximately 3.7 million reads. Sequenced by immunoSEQ multiplex PCR; TCRdb stores in-frame clones only, minus some. This table has around 600,000 clones, around 12% appearing once. A CD45RO/CCR7/CD25/CD127/CD95/CD27 panel sorted naive, central memory, regulatory and stem cell-like memory CD4+ cells. Purities over 98% were achieved in all sorted populations.

This sequence joins TRBV18 and TRBJ2-6; no definite D call. This receptor was taken from a man aged 30-40 years with type 1 diabetes. Input material: naive CD4+ T cells from blood. The CDR3 DNA follows: TGTGCCAGCTCCAATCGCGCAGCTGGGGCCAACGTCCTGACTTTC. Its protein product is CASSNRAAGANVLTF.